The clone carrying this TCR beta chain was counted a single time. Germline values: CDR1 LNHDA, CDR2 SQIVND (reference sequence). V shed 4 bases, J shed 3 bases, and the junction held 13 bases outside the gene matches. The CDR3 is 18 residues long. This specimen belongs to a study of blood T cell repertoires in COVID-19. In the authors' workflow: Reference gene primer amplification gave estimated nucleated cell counts. Sequenced by immunoSEQ multiplex PCR; TCRdb stores in-frame clones only, minus some. The V and J calls and clone size come from that table; D and trimming were worked out from the DNA. The table includes over 50,000 clones, around four fifths detected once.

The sample taken for sequencing was peripheral blood. This sequence originates from a man between 70 and 80 years old with acute or convalescent COVID-19. This chain joins TRBV19 and TRBJ2-2, with 8 bases matching TRBD1. The CDR3 DNA sequence: TGTGCCAGTAGTACCGAATCGGGCAGGGGGCGGCACACCGGGGAGCTGTTTTTT. Protein sequence: CASSTESGRGRHTGELFF.